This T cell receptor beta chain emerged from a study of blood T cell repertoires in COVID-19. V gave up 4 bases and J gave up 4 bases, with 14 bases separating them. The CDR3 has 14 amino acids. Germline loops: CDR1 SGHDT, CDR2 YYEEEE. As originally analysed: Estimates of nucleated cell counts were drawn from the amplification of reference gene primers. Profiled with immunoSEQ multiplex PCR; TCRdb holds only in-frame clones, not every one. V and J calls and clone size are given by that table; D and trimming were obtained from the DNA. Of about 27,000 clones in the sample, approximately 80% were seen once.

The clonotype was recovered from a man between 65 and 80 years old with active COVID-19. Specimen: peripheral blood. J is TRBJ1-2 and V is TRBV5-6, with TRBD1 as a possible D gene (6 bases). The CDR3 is CASSPSPGAYGYTF. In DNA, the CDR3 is TGTGCCAGCAGCCCCTCTCCAGGGGCCTATGGCTACACCTTC.